The clone carrying this TCR beta chain was seen repeatedly, ten times or more. The sample belongs to a study of identical twins. TCRdb processed the 5' RACE reads anew with MiXCR; each CDR3 protein has one entry. The sample contains some 240,000 distinct CDR3 sequences, about 10% of which appear only once. Trimming removed 3 bases from V and 5 bases from J, with 14 bases in between. The CDR3 runs 15 residues. Germline V gives CDR1 MGHDK, CDR2 SYGVNS. The sample comprised memory T cells sorted from blood. The rearrangement uses TRBV25-1 and TRBJ2-1, with D uncertain. This clonotype originated in a man aged 50 to 59 in good health. The CDR3 reads CASSDWAGDHNEQFF. The CDR3 coding sequence is TGTGCCAGCAGTGATTGGGCAGGCGACCACAATGAGCAGTTCTTC.